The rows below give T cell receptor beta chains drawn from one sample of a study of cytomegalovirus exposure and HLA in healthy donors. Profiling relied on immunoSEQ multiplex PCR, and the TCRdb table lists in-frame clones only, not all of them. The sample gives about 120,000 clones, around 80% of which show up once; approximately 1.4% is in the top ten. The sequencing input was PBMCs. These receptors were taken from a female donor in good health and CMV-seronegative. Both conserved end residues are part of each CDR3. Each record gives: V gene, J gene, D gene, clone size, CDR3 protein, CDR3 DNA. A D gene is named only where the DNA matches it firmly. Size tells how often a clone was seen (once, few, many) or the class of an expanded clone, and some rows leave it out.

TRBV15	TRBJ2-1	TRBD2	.	CATSRLAGDNEQFF	TGTGCCACCAGCCGACTAGCGGGAGACAATGAGCAGTTCTTC
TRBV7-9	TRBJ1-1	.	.	CASSSPQRVSTEAFF	TGTGCCAGCAGCTCCCCCCAGCGGGTGAGCACTGAAGCTTTCTTT
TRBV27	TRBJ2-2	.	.	CASSLAGGVSGELFF	TGTGCCAGCAGTTTAGCTGGCGGAGTATCCGGGGAGCTGTTTTTT
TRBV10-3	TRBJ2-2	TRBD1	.	CAISESTGAGELFF	TGTGCCATCAGTGAGTCGACAGGGGCCGGGGAGCTGTTTTTT
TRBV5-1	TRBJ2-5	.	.	CASSLGQGQETQYF	TGCGCCAGCAGCTTAGGGCAGGGCCAAGAGACCCAGTACTTC
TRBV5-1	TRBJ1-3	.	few	CASSLTGPGNTIYF	TGCGCCAGCAGCTTGACAGGGCCTGGAAACACCATATATTTT
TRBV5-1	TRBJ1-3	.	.	CASSLFQGAGNTIYF	TGCGCCAGCAGCTTGTTCCAGGGTGCAGGAAACACCATATATTTT
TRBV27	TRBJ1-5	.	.	CASSPQSGMSQPQHF	TGTGCCAGCAGTCCCCAGTCAGGGATGAGTCAGCCCCAGCATTTT
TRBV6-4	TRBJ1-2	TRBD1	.	CASNPGQGSAGYTF	TGTGCCAGCAACCCAGGACAGGGCTCAGCTGGCTACACCTTC
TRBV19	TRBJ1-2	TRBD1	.	CASLSPGTDNYGYTF	TGTGCCAGTCTTTCCCCCGGGACAGACAACTATGGCTACACCTTC
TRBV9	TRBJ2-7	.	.	CASSVGGDDYEQYF	TGTGCCAGCAGCGTAGGCGGGGACGACTACGAGCAGTACTTC
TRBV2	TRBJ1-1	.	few	CASRGDGLNTEAFF	TGTGCCAGCAGAGGGGATGGCCTGAACACTGAAGCTTTCTTT
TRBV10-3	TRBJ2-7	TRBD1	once	CAILGQGAGEQYF	TGTGCCATCCTGGGACAGGGGGCCGGGGAGCAGTACTTC
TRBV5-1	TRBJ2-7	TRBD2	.	CASIDSGSYEQYF	TGCGCCAGCATTGATAGCGGGTCCTACGAGCAGTACTTC
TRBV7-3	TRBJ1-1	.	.	CASSMGGEAFF	TGTGCCAGCAGCATGGGGGGTGAAGCTTTCTTT
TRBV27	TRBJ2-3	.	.	CAFEGGHASTDTQYF	TGTGCCTTTGAAGGGGGTCACGCTAGCACAGATACGCAGTATTTT
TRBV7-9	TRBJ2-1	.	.	CASCPDRGEQFF	TGTGCCAGTTGTCCCGATAGAGGTGAGCAGTTCTTC
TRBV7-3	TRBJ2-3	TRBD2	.	CASSLRGTSGRASTDTQYF	TGTGCCAGCAGCTTAAGAGGGACTAGCGGGAGGGCCAGCACAGATACGCAGTATTTT
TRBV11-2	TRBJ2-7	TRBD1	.	CASSLDRTGIYEQYF	TGTGCCAGCAGCTTAGATAGGACAGGGATCTACGAGCAGTACTTC
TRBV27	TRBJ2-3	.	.	CASSLRTHSSTDTQYF	TGTGCCAGCAGTTTAAGAACGCACTCTAGCACAGATACGCAGTATTTT
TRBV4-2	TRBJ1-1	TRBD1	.	CASSQEGTGYSSTEAFF	TGTGCCAGCAGCCAAGAAGGGACAGGGTACTCCAGCACTGAAGCTTTCTTT
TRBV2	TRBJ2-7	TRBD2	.	CASSGGTSGSGKQYF	TGTGCCAGCAGTGGGGGGACTAGCGGGAGTGGAAAGCAGTACTTC
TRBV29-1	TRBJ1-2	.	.	CSVETVNYGYTF	TGCAGCGTTGAGACAGTCAACTATGGCTACACCTTC
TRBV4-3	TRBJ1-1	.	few	CASSQERDYRTEAFF	TGCGCCAGCAGCCAAGAGAGGGATTATCGCACTGAAGCTTTCTTT
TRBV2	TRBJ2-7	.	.	CASSVAGRDEQYF	TGTGCCAGCAGTGTGGCAGGGCGCGACGAGCAGTACTTC
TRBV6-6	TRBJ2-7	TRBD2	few	CASSHSGSLNEQYF	TGTGCCAGCAGTCATAGCGGGAGTCTCAACGAGCAGTACTTC
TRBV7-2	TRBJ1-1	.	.	CASSTRFLNTEAFF	TGTGCCAGCAGCACGCGTTTCTTGAACACTGAAGCTTTCTTT
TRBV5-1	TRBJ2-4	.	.	CASSWGGVENIQYF	TGCGCCAGCAGCTGGGGCGGGGTAGAAAACATTCAGTACTTC
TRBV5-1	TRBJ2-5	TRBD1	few	CASSQGQLGETQYF	TGCGCCAGCAGCCAGGGACAGCTCGGGGAGACCCAGTACTTC
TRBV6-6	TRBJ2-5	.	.	CASSYIGGLEETQYF	TGTGCCAGCAGTTACATCGGGGGGCTGGAAGAGACCCAGTACTTC
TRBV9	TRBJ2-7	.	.	CASSVTGSTDEQYF	TGTGCCAGCAGCGTAACAGGGAGTACGGACGAGCAGTACTTC
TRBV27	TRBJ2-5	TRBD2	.	CASSPIAGRETQYF	TGTGCCAGCAGTCCAATAGCGGGGCGGGAGACCCAGTACTTC
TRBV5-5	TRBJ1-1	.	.	CASSLNPDKRGAFF	TGTGCCAGCAGCTTGAATCCGGACAAAAGGGGGGCTTTCTTT
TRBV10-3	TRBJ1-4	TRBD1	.	CAISPRQGRNEKLFF	TGTGCCATCAGTCCCCGACAGGGGAGGAATGAAAAACTGTTTTTT
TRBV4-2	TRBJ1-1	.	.	CASSQDGWRLEAFF	TGTGCCAGCAGCCAAGATGGTTGGAGACTTGAAGCTTTCTTT
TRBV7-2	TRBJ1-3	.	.	CASSPGQPGNTIYF	TGTGCCAGCAGCCCCGGACAGCCTGGAAACACCATATATTTT
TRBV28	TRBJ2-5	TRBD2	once	CASSVPGTSGSKYF	TGTGCCAGCAGTGTCCCAGGGACTAGCGGGAGTAAATACTTC
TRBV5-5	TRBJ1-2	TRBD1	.	CASSRQGRVDYGYTF	TGTGCCAGCAGTCGACAGGGGAGGGTAGACTATGGCTACACCTTC
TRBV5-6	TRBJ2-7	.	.	CASLWGDNSYEQYF	TGTGCCAGCTTGTGGGGGGATAACTCCTACGAGCAGTACTTC
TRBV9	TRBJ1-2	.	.	CASSQRQDYGYTF	TGTGCCAGCAGCCAAAGACAGGACTATGGCTACACCTTC
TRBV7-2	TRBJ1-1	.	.	CASSTASKNTEAFF	TGTGCCAGCAGCACAGCATCTAAAAACACTGAAGCTTTCTTT
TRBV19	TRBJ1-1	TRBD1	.	CASSIYGTERYTEAFF	TGTGCCAGTAGTATTTATGGGACAGAGCGTTACACTGAAGCTTTCTTT
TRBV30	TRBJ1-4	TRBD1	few	CAWEGQDNEKLFF	TGTGCCTGGGAGGGACAGGATAATGAAAAACTGTTTTTT
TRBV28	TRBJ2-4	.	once	CASSSPGELAKNIQYF	TGTGCCAGCAGTTCCCCAGGCGAATTAGCCAAAAACATTCAGTACTTC
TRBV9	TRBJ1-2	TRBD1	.	CASSPGTGDYGYTF	TGTGCCAGCAGCCCAGGGACAGGGGACTATGGCTACACCTTC
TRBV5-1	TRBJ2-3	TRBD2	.	CASSWASGRPLDTQYF	TGCGCCAGCAGCTGGGCTAGCGGGAGGCCCTTAGATACGCAGTATTTT
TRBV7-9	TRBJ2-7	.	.	CACGRALYEQYF	TGTGCCTGCGGTCGTGCCCTTTACGAGCAGTACTTC
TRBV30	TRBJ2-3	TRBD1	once	CAWSQTGADTQYF	TGTGCCTGGAGTCAGACAGGGGCTGATACGCAGTATTTT
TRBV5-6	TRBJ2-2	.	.	CASSFTHTGSVGELFF	TGTGCCAGCAGTTTTACTCATACAGGGTCGGTCGGGGAGCTGTTTTTT
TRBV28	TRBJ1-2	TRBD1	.	CASSTAGGIYGYTF	TGTGCCAGCAGTACCGCAGGGGGCATTTATGGCTACACCTTC
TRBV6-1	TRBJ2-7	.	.	CASSGWGPYEQYF	TGTGCCAGCAGTGGTTGGGGCCCCTACGAGCAGTACTTC
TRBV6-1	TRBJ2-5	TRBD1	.	CASNLGQGTQETQYF	TGTGCCAGCAATCTTGGACAGGGAACACAAGAGACCCAGTACTTC
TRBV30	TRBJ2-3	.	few	CAWSRLEISTDTQYF	TGTGCCTGGAGTCGACTAGAGATTTCCACAGATACGCAGTATTTT
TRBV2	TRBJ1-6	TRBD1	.	CASRTGQNFPLHF	TGTGCCAGCAGGACAGGGCAAAATTTCCCCCTCCACTTT
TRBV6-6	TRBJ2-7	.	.	CASSYSTKGSYEQYF	TGTGCCAGCAGTTACTCGACTAAGGGTTCCTACGAGCAGTACTTC